This passage covers 14 T cell receptor beta chains from one sample sequenced in a study of shared clonotypes between healthy human individuals. CD45RO-negative cells were positively selected for CCR7, leaving out terminally differentiated effector memory CD45RA+ cells. Here immunoSEQ multiplex PCR was the method, and the copy in TCRdb shows in-frame clones only, minus some. This sample carries approximately 2,000,000 clones, around 93% of them seen once, and the ten largest clones take about 1.6%. Specimen: naive CD8+ T cells from PBMCs. The receptors come from a man in his late teens or twenties in good health. Some clones in this sample may be carry-over from other donors' samples.

J is TRBJ1-5 and V is TRBV30; D uncertain. V lost 2 bases and J 3 bases, leaving 8 bases between the germline ends. The CDR3 is made up of 13 amino acids. The germline V gene has CDR1 GTSNPN and CDR2 SVGIG (reference sequence). CDR3: CAWSSSHNQPQHF. The CDR3 region has the DNA TGTGCCTGGAGTTCAAGTCACAATCAGCCCCAGCATTTT.

The chain recombines TRBV28 with TRBJ2-3; D call uncertain. CDR3 length equals 16 residues. Per germline, CDR1 MDHEN and CDR2 SYDVKM. Trimming shortened V by 6 bases and J by 1 base, and 17 bases separated the two germline ends. CDR3 sequence: CASSERPMFGTDTQYF. CDR3 DNA: TGTGCCAGCAGCGAAAGACCCATGTTCGGCACAGATACGCAGTATTTT. The full variable domain, with the rest looked up from reference TRBV28 and TRBJ2-3, is DVKVTQSSRYLVKRTGEKVFLECVQDMDHENMFWYRQDPGLGLRLIYFSYDVKMKEKGDIPEGYSVSREKKERFSLILESASTNQTSMYLCASSERPMFGTDTQYFGPGTRLTVL.

The chain recombines TRBV7-9 with TRBJ2-7; 8 nucleotides match TRBD2. The J segment lost 3 bases and the V segment lost 5 bases, leaving 9 bases of the junction unmatched. Looked up from germline, CDR1 is SEHNR and CDR2 is FQNEAQ (reference sequence). The CDR3 spans 15 residues. CDR3 bases: TGTGCCAGCAGCCATGCACCGGGACTAGGCTACGAGCAGTACTTC. Amino acids: CASSHAPGLGYEQYF.

The chain links TRBV9 to TRBJ2-3; 11 nucleotides align to TRBD2. The germline V gene has CDR1 SGDLS and CDR2 YYNGEE. V lost 2 bases to trimming and J lost 2 bases; unmatched junction nucleotides: 7. The length of the CDR3 is 17 residues. The CDR3 loop reads CASSVERLAGSTDTQYF. The CDR3 nucleotides read TGTGCCAGCAGCGTGGAAAGACTAGCGGGATCCACAGATACGCAGTATTTT.

A single count supports this clone. This chain links TRBV9 with TRBJ2-7; 8 nucleotides line up with TRBD2. Germline V gene data show CDR1 as SGDLS and CDR2 as YYNGEE. The CDR3 spans 15 residues. V lost 2 bases, J lost 0 bases, and 4 bases stayed unmatched. The CDR3: CASSVTSEFSYEQYF. For the CDR3, the DNA is TGTGCCAGCAGCGTGACTAGCGAATTCTCCTACGAGCAGTACTTC.

The chain employs TRBV11-2 and TRBJ1-1, with D perhaps TRBD1 (5 bases). Germline V CDR1 and CDR2: SGHAT, FQNNGV. The CDR3 covers 16 residues. Trimming removed 1 base at V and 4 bases at J, with 16 bases between. The CDR3 region is CASSLGVEGQFTEAFF. CDR3 DNA sequence: TGTGCCAGCAGCTTAGGAGTGGAGGGGCAATTCACTGAAGCTTTCTTT. Together with reference TRBV11-2 and TRBJ1-1, the CDR3 gives the full variable domain: EAGVAQSPRYKIIEKRQSVAFWCNPISGHATLYWYQQILGQGPKLLIQFQNNGVVDDSQLPKDRFSAERLKGVDSTLKIQPAKLEDSAVYLCASSLGVEGQFTEAFFGQGTRLTVV.

Concerning this clone itself: Other DNA sequences within the sample encode an identical CDR3. CDR3 DNA sequence: TGTGCCAGCAGTCTCTCTCCGGGGGGTAACACTGAAGCTTTCTTT. Translating it yields CASSLSPGGNTEAFF. V and J are TRBV27 and TRBJ1-1; TRBD1 might be the D (5 bases). The ends were cut back, 5 bases at V and 2 bases at J, with 15 bases in the middle. There are 15 residues in the CDR3. Germline CDR1 MNHEY, CDR2 SMNVEV (reference sequence).

V usage is TRBV28 and J usage is TRBJ2-4; tentative D call: TRBD1 (7 bases). Deletions cut 7 bases from V and 3 bases from J, with 16 bases between. This CDR3 has 15 residues. The germline CDR1 and CDR2 sequences are MDHEN and SYDVKM. The CDR3 sequence is CASTHQGGGKNIQYF. CDR3 nucleotide sequence: TGTGCCAGCACCCACCAGGGGGGCGGCAAAAACATTCAGTACTTC. The full variable domain, completed using reference TRBV28 and TRBJ2-4, is DVKVTQSSRYLVKRTGEKVFLECVQDMDHENMFWYRQDPGLGLRLIYFSYDVKMKEKGDIPEGYSVSREKKERFSLILESASTNQTSMYLCASTHQGGGKNIQYFGAGTRLSVL.

The V and J genes are TRBV7-9 and TRBJ2-5; 7 nucleotides line up with TRBD1. The CDR3 covers 15 residues. Germline V gene sequence: CDR1 SEHNR, CDR2 FQNEAQ (reference sequence). V gave up 5 bases and J gave up 7 bases; unmatched junction bases: 13. The CDR3 protein is CASSPRTGPVGTQYF. CDR3 DNA sequence: TGTGCCAGCAGCCCCAGGACAGGACCGGTCGGGACCCAGTACTTC.

The V and J genes are TRBV4-3 and TRBJ2-2, with 12 bases identical to TRBD2. Germline CDR1 LGHNA, CDR2 YSLEER. This CDR3 comprises 16 residues. Trimming took 4 bases from V and 2 from J; bases not matched to a gene: 2. The CDR3 nucleotides read TGCGCCAGCAGCCCAGGACTAGCGGGAAACACCGGGGAGCTGTTTTTT. Residues: CASSPGLAGNTGELFF.

The V gene is TRBV29-1, the J gene TRBJ1-3, with D unclear. Trimming removed 4 bases from V and 0 bases from J, with 10 bases in between. The CDR3 is made up of 14 amino acids. CDR1 is SQVTM, CDR2 ANQGSEA, per germline. This chain's CDR3 is CSVGSPDSGNTIYF. In nucleotides, the CDR3 is TGCAGCGTTGGCAGCCCCGACTCTGGAAACACCATATATTTT.

V usage is TRBV4-2 and J usage is TRBJ2-3, with D perhaps TRBD2 (5 bases). Germline CDR1 and CDR2: LGHNA and YNFKEQ. The ends were cut back, 0 bases at V and 6 bases at J, with 13 bases in the middle. This CDR3 contains 15 residues. The CDR3 reads CASSQEGMTGDTQYF. CDR3 sequence (DNA): TGTGCCAGCAGCCAAGAAGGAATGACGGGGGATACGCAGTATTTT.

CDR3 in amino acids: CATSGGTVNSNQPQHF. The CDR3 DNA reads TGTGCCACCAGCGGGGGGACAGTCAATAGCAATCAGCCCCAGCATTTT. The rearrangement uses TRBV15 and TRBJ1-5; 7 positions agree with TRBD1. This CDR3 spans 16 amino acids. The ends lost 5 bases at V and 0 bases at J; junction bases unmatched: 7. Germline values: CDR1 LNHNV, CDR2 YYDKDF (reference sequence).

The J gene is TRBJ2-5, the V gene TRBV19; 7 positions agree with TRBD2. The V gene's germline CDR1 is LNHDA and CDR2 SQIVND (reference sequence). The length of the CDR3 is 13 residues. Trimming cost V 6 bases and J 6 bases; bases outside gene matches: 7. CDR3 residues: CASSHTGGKTQYF. The CDR3 coding sequence is TGTGCCAGTAGCCATACGGGGGGAAAGACCCAGTACTTC. Using reference TRBV19 and TRBJ2-5 for the parts outside the CDR3, the full variable domain is DGGITQSPKYLFRKEGQNVTLSCEQNLNHDAMYWYRQDPGQGLRLIYYSQIVNDFQKGDIAEGYSVSREKKESFPLTVTSAQKNPTAFYLCASSHTGGKTQYFGPGTRLLVL.